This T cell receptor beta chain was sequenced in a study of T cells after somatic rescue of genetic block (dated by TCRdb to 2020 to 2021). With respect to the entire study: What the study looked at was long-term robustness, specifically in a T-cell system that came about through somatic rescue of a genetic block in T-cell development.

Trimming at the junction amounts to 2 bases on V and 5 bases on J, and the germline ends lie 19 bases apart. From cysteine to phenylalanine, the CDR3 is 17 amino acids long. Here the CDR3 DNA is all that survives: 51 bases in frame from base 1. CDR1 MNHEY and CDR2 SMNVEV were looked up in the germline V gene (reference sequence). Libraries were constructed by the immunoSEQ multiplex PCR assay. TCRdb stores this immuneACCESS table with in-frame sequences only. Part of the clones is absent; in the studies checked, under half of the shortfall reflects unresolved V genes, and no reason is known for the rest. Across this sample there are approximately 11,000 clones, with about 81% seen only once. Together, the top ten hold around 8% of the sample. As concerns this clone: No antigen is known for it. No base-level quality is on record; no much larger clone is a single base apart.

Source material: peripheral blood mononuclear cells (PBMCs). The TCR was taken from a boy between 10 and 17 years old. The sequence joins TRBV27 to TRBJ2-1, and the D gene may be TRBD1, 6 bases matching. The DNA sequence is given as TGTGCCAGCAGTTTAATGGGCTTTGGGGGCCTTAACAATGAGCAGTTCTTC. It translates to CASSLMGFGGLNNEQFF.